This T cell receptor (beta chain) was identified in a study of response to subunit inactivated influenza vaccine. This clonotype has ten or more counts. Germline trimming cut 0 bases from V and 5 bases from J; bases unmatched to any gene: 12. The CDR3 contains 17 residues. CDR1 and CDR2 (germline): ENHRY, SYGVKD. TCRdb ran MiXCR on the RT-PCR reads and lists one entry per CDR3 protein. The sample holds under 500,000 distinct CDR3 sequences, approximately 9.9% seen once. This material consisted of PBMCs from blood, taken roughly 47 days after vaccination. V usage is TRBV10-3 and J usage is TRBJ2-7; 8 positions agree with TRBD1. The TCR was taken from a man aged 45-65 years who received an inactivated influenza vaccine. The CDR3 nucleotides read TGTGCCATCAGTGAGTCGAATCTAGGACAGGGTTCCAACGAGCAGTACTTC. Its translation is CAISESNLGQGSNEQYF.